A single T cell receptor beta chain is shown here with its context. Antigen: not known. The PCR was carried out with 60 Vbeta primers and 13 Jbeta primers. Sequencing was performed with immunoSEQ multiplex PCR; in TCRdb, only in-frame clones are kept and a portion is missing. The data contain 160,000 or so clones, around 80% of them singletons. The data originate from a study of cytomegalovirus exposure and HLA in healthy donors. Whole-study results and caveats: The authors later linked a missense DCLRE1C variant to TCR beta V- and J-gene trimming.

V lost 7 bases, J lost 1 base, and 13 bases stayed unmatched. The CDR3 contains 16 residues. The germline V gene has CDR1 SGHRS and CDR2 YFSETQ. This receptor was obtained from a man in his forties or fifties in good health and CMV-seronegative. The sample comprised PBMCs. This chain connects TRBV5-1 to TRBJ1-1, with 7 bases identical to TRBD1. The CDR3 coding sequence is TGCGCCAGCGGGACCCGTTCCGGGACAGCGAACACTGAAGCTTTCTTT. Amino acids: CASGTRSGTANTEAFF.